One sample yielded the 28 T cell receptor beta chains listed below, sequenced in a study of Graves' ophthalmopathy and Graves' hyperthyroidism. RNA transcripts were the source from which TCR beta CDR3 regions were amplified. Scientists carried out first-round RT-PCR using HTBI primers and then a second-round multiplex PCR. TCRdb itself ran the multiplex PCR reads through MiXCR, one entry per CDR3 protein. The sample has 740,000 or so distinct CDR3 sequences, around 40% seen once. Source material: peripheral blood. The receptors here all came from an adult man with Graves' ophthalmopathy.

This CDR3 is CASSPSAGTFQETQYF. CDR3 bases: TGTGCCAGCAGTCCCTCAGCGGGGACCTTCCAAGAGACCCAGTACTTC. The gene calls are TRBV12-3 or TRBV12-4 and TRBJ2-5; the match to TRBD2 covers 7 bases. The CDR3 length is 16 residues. The V and J ends lost 5 bases and 1 base, in that order; junction bases with no gene match: 10.

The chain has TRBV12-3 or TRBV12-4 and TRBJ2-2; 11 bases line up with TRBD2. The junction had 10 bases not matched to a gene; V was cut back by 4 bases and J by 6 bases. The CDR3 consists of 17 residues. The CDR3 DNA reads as TGTGCCAGCAGTTCGATAATGACTAGCGGGGTCCCCGGGGAGCTGTTTTTT. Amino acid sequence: CASSSIMTSGVPGELFF.

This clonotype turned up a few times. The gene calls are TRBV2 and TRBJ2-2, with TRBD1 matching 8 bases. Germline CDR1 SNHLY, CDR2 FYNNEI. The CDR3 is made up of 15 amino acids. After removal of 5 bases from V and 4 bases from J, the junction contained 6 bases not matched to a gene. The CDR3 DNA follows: TGTGCCAGCAGTCTCTCAGGGGGCACCACCGGGGAGCTGTTTTTT. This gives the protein CASSLSGGTTGELFF.

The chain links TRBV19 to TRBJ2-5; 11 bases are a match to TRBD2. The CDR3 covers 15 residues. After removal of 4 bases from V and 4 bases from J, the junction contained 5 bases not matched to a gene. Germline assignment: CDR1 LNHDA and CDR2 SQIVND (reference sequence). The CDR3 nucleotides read TGTGCCAGTAGTACCCTAGCGGGAGGAGGAGAGACCCAGTACTTC. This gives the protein CASSTLAGGGETQYF.

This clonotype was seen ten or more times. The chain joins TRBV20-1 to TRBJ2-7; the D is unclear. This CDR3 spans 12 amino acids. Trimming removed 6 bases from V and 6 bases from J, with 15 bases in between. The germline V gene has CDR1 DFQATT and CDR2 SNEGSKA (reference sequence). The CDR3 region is CSANTPSLEQYF. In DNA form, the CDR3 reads TGCAGTGCCAATACCCCCTCCCTCGAGCAGTACTTC.

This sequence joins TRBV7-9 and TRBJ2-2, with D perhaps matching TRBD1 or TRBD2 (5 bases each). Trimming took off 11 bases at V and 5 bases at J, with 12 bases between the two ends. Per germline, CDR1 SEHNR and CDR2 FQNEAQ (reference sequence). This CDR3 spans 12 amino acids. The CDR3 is CAWDLGTGELFF. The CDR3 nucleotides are TGTGCCTGGGACCTAGGTACCGGGGAGCTGTTTTTT.

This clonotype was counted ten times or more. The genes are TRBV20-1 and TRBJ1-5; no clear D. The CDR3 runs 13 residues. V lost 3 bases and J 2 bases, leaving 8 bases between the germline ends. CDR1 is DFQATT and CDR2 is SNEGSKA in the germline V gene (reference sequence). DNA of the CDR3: TGCAGTGCTAGTATCGGGGGCAATCAGCCCCAGCATTTT. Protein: CSASIGGNQPQHF.

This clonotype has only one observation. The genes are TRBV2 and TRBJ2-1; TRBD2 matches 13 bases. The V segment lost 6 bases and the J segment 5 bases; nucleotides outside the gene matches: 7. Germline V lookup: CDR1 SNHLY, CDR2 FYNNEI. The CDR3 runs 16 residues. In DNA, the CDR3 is TGTGCCAGCAGCGAGGGACTAGCGGGACCTCACAATGAGCAGTTCTTC. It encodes CASSEGLAGPHNEQFF. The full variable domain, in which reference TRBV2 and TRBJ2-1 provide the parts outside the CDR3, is EPEVTQTPSHQVTQMGQEVILRCVPISNHLYFYWYRQILGQKVEFLVSFYNNEISEKSEIFDDQFSVERPDGSNFTLKIRSTKLEDSAMYFCASSEGLAGPHNEQFFGPGTRLTVL.

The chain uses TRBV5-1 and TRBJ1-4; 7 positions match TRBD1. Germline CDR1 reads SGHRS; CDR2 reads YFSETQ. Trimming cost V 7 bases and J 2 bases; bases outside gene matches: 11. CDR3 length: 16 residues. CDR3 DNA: TGCGCCAGCGGGGCGACAGGGCTTACGACTAATGAAAAACTGTTTTTT. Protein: CASGATGLTTNEKLFF. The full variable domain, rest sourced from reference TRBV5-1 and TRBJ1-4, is KAGVTQTPRYLIKTRGQQVTLSCSPISGHRSVSWYQQTPGQGLQFLFEYFSETQRNKGNFPGRFSGRQFSNSRSEMNVSTLELGDSALYLCASGATGLTTNEKLFFGSGTQLSVL.

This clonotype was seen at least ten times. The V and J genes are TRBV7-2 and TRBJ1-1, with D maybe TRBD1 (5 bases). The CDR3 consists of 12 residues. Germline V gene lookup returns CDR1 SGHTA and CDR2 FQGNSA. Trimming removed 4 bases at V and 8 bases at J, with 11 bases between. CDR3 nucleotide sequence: TGTGCCAGCAGCTGGGGCGGAGTCGAAGCTTTCTTT. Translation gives CASSWGGVEAFF.

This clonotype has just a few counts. CDR3 region: CASSVGTYTYEQYF. For the CDR3, the DNA is TGTGCCAGCAGCGTAGGGACCTATACCTACGAGCAGTACTTC. The V and J genes are TRBV9 and TRBJ2-7; D call uncertain. The CDR3 runs 14 residues. In germline, CDR1 is SGDLS, CDR2 YYNGEE. The V gene lost 0 bases and the J gene lost 2 bases, with 9 bases spanning the gap.

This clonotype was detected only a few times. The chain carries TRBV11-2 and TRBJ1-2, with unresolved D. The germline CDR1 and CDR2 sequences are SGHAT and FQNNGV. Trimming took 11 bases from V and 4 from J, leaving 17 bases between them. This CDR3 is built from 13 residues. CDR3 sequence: CAAGNPTAYGYTF. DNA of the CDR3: TGTGCCGCCGGGAACCCTACTGCCTATGGCTACACCTTC.

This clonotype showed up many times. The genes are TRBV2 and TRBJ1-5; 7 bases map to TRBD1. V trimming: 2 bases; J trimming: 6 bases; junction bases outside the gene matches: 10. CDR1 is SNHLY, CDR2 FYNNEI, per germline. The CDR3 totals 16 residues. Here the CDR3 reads CASSERSAPGGQPQHF. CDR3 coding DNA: TGTGCCAGCAGTGAACGTTCAGCCCCAGGGGGTCAGCCCCAGCATTTT.

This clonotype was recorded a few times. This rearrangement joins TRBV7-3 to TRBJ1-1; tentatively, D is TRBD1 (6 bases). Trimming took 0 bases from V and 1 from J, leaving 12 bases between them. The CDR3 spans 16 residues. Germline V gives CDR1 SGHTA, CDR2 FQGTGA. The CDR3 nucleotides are TGTGCCAGCAGCTTAACACAAGTCAGGGGGAACACTGAAGCTTTCTTT. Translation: CASSLTQVRGNTEAFF.

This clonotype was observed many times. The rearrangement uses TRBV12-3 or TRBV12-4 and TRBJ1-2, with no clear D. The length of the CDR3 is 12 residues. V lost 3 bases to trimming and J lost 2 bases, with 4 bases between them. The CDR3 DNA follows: TGTGCCAGCAGTTTCCGGAACTATGGCTACACCTTC. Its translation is CASSFRNYGYTF.

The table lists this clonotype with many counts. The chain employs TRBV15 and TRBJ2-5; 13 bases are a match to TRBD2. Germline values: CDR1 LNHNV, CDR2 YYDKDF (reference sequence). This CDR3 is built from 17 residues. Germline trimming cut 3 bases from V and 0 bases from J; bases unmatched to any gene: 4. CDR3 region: CATSRGLAGRYQETQYF. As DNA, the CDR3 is TGTGCCACCAGCAGGGGACTAGCGGGGCGGTACCAAGAGACCCAGTACTTC.

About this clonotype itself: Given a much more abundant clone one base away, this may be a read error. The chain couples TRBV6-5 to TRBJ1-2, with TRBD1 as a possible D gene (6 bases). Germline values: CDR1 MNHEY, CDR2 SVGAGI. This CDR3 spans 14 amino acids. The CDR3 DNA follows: TGTGCCACCAGTGACGGGGGGCTTTTCTACGGCTACACCTTC. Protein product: CATSDGGLFYGYTF.

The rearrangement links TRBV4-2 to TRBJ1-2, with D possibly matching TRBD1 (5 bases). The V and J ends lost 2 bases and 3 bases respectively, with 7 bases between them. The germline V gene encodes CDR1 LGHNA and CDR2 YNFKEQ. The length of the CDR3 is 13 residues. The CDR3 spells CASSQLGDYGYTF. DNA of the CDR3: TGTGCCAGCAGCCAACTAGGGGACTATGGCTACACCTTC.

Here the CDR3 DNA reads TGTGCCAGCCTAGGGGGCTACTATGGCTACACCTTC. This gives the protein CASLGGYYGYTF. This chain links TRBV2 with TRBJ1-2; 7 nucleotides agree with TRBD1. J lost 3 bases, V lost 8 bases, and 3 bases had no gene match. Germline lookup yields CDR1 SNHLY and CDR2 FYNNEI. CDR3 length: 12 residues.

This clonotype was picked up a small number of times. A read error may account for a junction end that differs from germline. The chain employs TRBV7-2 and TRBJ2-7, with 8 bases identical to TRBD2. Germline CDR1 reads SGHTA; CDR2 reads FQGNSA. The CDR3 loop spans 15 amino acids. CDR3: CASSQEVAGRYEQYF. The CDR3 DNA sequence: TGCGCCAGCAGCCAAGAGGTAGCGGGACGGTACGAGCAGTACTTC. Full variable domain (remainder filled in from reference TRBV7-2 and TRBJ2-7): GAGVSQSPSNKVTEKGKDVELRCDPISGHTALYWYRQSLGQGLEFLIYFQGNSAPDKSGLPSDRFSAERTGGSVSTLTIQRTQQEDSAVYLCASSQEVAGRYEQYFGPGTRLTVT.

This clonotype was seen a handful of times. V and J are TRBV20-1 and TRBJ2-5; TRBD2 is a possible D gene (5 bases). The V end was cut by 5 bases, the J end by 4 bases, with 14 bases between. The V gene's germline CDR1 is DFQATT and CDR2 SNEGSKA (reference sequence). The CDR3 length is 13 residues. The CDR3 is CSALRAVGETQYF. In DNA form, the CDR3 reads TGCAGTGCTCTTCGAGCGGTAGGAGAGACCCAGTACTTC.

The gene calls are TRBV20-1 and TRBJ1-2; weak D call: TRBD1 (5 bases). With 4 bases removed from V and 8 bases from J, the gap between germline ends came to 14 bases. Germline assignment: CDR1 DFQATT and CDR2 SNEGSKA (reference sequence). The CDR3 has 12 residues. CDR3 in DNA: TGCAGTGCTAAGGGACTGGATCGCGGCTACACCTTC. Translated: CSAKGLDRGYTF.

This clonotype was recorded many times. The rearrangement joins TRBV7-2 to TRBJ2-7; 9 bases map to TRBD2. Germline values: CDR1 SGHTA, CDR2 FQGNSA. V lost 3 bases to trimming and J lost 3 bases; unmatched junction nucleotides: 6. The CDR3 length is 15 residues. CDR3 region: CASSLGRLAVYEQYF. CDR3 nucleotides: TGTGCCAGCAGCTTGGGACGACTAGCGGTCTACGAGCAGTACTTC.

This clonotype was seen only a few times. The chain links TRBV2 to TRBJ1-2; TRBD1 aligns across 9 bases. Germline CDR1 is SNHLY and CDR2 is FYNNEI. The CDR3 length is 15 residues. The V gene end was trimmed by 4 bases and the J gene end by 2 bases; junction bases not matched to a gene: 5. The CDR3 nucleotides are TGTGCCAGCAGTGCGCGACAGGGGGTAAACTATGGCTACACCTTC. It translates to CASSARQGVNYGYTF.

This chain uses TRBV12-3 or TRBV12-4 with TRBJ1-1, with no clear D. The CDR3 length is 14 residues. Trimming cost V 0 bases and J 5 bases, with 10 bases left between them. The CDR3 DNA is TGTGCCAGCAGTTTAGCGAGCCAGCCGACTGAAGCTTTCTTT. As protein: CASSLASQPTEAFF.

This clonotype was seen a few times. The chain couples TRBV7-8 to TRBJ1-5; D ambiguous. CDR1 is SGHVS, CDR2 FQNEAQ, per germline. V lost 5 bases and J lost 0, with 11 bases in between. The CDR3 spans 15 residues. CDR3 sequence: CASSRDFYSNQPQHF. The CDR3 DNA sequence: TGTGCCAGCAGCCGAGACTTTTATAGCAATCAGCCCCAGCATTTT.

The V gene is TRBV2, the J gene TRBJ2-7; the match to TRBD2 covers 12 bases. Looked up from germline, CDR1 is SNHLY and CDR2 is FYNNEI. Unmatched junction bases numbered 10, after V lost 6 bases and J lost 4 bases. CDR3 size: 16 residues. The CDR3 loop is CASSSPTSGGRYEQYF. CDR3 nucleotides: TGTGCCAGCAGCTCCCCGACTAGCGGGGGTCGGTACGAGCAGTACTTC.

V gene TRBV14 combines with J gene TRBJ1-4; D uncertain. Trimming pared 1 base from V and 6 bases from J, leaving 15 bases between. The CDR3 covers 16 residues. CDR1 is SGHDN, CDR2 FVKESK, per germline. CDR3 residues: CASSQVRGRGDEKLFF. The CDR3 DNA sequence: TGTGCCAGCAGCCAAGTTCGAGGGCGGGGTGATGAAAAACTGTTTTTT.